A single sample is the source of the 9 T cell receptor beta chains below, sequenced in a study of T cell responses to AZD1222 COVID-19 vaccine (dated by TCRdb to the early 2020s). Sample time point, as interpreted from the label and publication: baseline before first vaccination. Library generation was performed with the immunoSEQ multiplex PCR assay. Entries here come from immuneACCESS through TCRdb and include only in-frame sequences with V and J called. Some clones fail to appear in such tables; in the studies checked, an unresolved V gene covers under half of the shortfall, and the cause of the remainder is unknown. The sample has about 140,000 clones on record, approximately 90% of them singletons. The top ten hold 1.5% to 2% of the sample. Here the sequenced sample was peripheral blood, taken on day 0 of AZD1222 vaccination. These receptors came from an adult in good health.

This chain links TRBV9 with TRBJ2-7, with a tentative D call TRBD1 (5 bases). There are 14 residues in the CDR3. V lost 7 bases and J lost 0, with 14 bases in between. Germline CDR1 is SGDLS and CDR2 is YYNGEE. The CDR3 DNA sequence: TGTGCCAGCGGTCAACAGGTGAACTCCTACGAGCAGTACTTC. Its protein is CASGQQVNSYEQYF.

J is TRBJ2-1 and V is TRBV9; 10 nucleotides line up with TRBD1. Trimming at V came to 0 bases and at J to 3 bases, leaving 3 bases not matched to a gene. CDR3 length: 16 amino acids. Per germline, CDR1 SGDLS and CDR2 YYNGEE. CDR3 region: CASSVGGTGDYNEQFF. CDR3 DNA: TGTGCCAGCAGCGTAGGGGGGACAGGGGACTACAATGAGCAGTTCTTC.

V and J are TRBV20-1 and TRBJ2-7, with unresolved D. V was trimmed by 3 bases and J by 1 base, leaving 13 bases between them. The germline gives CDR1 DFQATT, CDR2 SNEGSKA (reference sequence). CDR3 size: 14 residues. The CDR3 nucleotides read TGCAGTGCTAGTTTCTCCGGCTCTTCCTACGAGCAGTACTTC. Residues: CSASFSGSSYEQYF.

The chain couples TRBV20-1 to TRBJ2-1, with D possibly matching TRBD2 (6 bases). The CDR3 totals 16 residues. Germline CDR1 reads DFQATT; CDR2 reads SNEGSKA (reference sequence). V was trimmed by 3 bases and J by 0 bases, leaving 15 bases between them. CDR3 protein: CSASQLARSSYNEQFF. In DNA form, the CDR3 reads TGCAGTGCTAGTCAGCTAGCGCGAAGCTCCTACAATGAGCAGTTCTTC.

The chain employs TRBV3-1 (or the pseudogene TRBV3-2) and TRBJ2-5, with 12 bases identical to TRBD2. CDR3 size: 20 residues. V was pared by 0 bases and J by 5 bases, with 16 bases of the junction left unmatched. Germline CDR1 reads LGHDT; CDR2 reads YNNKEL (reference sequence). CDR3 nucleotides: TGTGCCAGCAGCCAAGATGACACATTTGGACTAGCGGGGTTTCGGGAGACCCAGTACTTC. This codes for CASSQDDTFGLAGFRETQYF.

The chain employs TRBV2 and TRBJ1-6; D unclear. V lost 5 bases and J 5 bases, leaving 16 bases between the germline ends. This CDR3 has 16 residues. The germline gives CDR1 SNHLY, CDR2 FYNNEI. The CDR3 sequence: CASSRTPGGHNSPLHF. The CDR3 DNA reads TGTGCCAGCAGTCGGACCCCGGGAGGACATAATTCACCCCTCCACTTT. Filled out from reference TRBV2 and TRBJ1-6, the complete variable domain reads EPEVTQTPSHQVTQMGQEVILRCVPISNHLYFYWYRQILGQKVEFLVSFYNNEISEKSEIFDDQFSVERPDGSNFTLKIRSTKLEDSAMYFCASSRTPGGHNSPLHFGNGTRLTVT.

V gene TRBV18 combines with J gene TRBJ1-4, with TRBD1 matching 9 bases. With V trimmed by 5 bases and J by 0 bases, 7 bases remained unmatched. Germline-derived CDR1 and CDR2 are KGHSH and LQKENI. This CDR3 has 17 amino acids. The CDR3: CASSAGQGRATNEKLFF. CDR3 DNA: TGTGCCAGCTCAGCGGGACAGGGAAGAGCAACTAATGAAAAACTGTTTTTT.

The CDR3 reads CASSLSAGGLNTEAFF. Written as DNA, the CDR3 is TGTGCCAGCAGCTTGTCGGCAGGGGGCCTAAACACTGAAGCTTTCTTT. The rearrangement uses TRBV5-4 and TRBJ1-1; 8 positions match TRBD1. J gave up 2 bases and V 1 base, and 7 bases lay outside the gene matches. Germline V CDR1 and CDR2: SGHNT, YYREEE (reference sequence). The CDR3 spans 16 residues.

The chain couples TRBV3-1 (or the pseudogene TRBV3-2) to TRBJ2-3, with TRBD1 matching 7 bases. V shed 6 bases and J 2 bases; nucleotides not matched to a gene: 11. This CDR3 region has 16 residues. Germline CDR1 and CDR2: LGHDT and YNNKEL (reference sequence). The CDR3 loop reads CASSHSNRGYTDTQYF. CDR3 nucleotides: TGTGCCAGCAGTCATTCGAACAGGGGCTACACAGATACGCAGTATTTT.